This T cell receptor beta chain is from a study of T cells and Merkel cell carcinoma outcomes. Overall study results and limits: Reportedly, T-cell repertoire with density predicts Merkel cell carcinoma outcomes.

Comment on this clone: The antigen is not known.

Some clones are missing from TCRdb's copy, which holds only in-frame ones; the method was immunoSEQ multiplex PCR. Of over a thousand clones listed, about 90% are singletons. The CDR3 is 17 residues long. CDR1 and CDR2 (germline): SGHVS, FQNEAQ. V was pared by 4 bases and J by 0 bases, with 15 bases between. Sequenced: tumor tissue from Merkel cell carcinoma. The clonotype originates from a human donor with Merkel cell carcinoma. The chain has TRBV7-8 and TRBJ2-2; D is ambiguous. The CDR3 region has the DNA TGTGCCAGCAGCTACACCCGATCAGGACCGAACACCGGGGAGCTGTTTTTT. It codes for CASSYTRSGPNTGELFF.